These T cell receptor beta chains were read from a single sample in a study of OX40 agonist ivuxolimab in advanced cancers. Data came from immunoSEQ multiplex PCR; TCRdb stores just in-frame clones and leaves some out. The sample carries tens of thousands of clones, around 80% recorded once. This sample comprised CD4+ or CD8+ T cells sorted from blood, obtained in a trial of the OX40 agonist ivuxolimab. These receptors were taken from an adult with an advanced solid tumor such as melanoma, head and neck, liver or kidney cancer. Both conserved end residues are part of each CDR3. The D gene is left open where the match is weak. Clone size is stated in some rows and not others, as once, few, many or a class when expanded.

>few|.|TRBV4-2|TRBJ1-2
CASSQERGIGYTF
TGTGCCAGCAGCCAAGAAAGGGGGATCGGCTACACCTTC
>.|.|TRBV9|TRBJ1-4
CASSGGGNEKLFF
TGTGCCAGCAGCGGTGGTGGGAATGAAAAACTGTTTTTT
>.|.|TRBV21-1|TRBJ2-7
CASSKLRDLRYEQYF
TGTGCCAGCAGCAAGCTCAGGGACCTTCGATACGAGCAGTACTTC
>.|.|TRBV7-2|TRBJ1-5
CASSFLPQGSQPQHF
TGTGCCAGCAGTTTTCTCCCGCAGGGTTCTCAGCCCCAGCATTTT
>.|.|TRBV6-6|TRBJ1-5
CASSWDSNQPQHF
TGTGCCAGCAGCTGGGACTCCAATCAGCCCCAGCATTTT
>.|TRBD1|TRBV19|TRBJ1-5
CASSIVTGAYQPQHF
TGTGCCAGTAGTATAGTAACAGGGGCCTATCAGCCCCAGCATTTT
>.|.|TRBV6-6|TRBJ1-6
CASIRSGTHSPLHF
TGTGCCAGCATCAGATCAGGGACCCATTCACCCCTCCACTTT
>.|.|TRBV10-3|TRBJ2-7
CAISGRQGRNYEQYF
TGTGCCATCAGTGGAAGGCAGGGACGGAACTACGAGCAGTACTTC
>.|TRBD1|TRBV5-4|TRBJ1-1
CASSKDRVVTEAFF
TGTGCCAGCAGCAAGGACAGGGTGGTCACTGAAGCTTTCTTT
>.|.|TRBV7-3|TRBJ1-1
CASSLTQNTEAFF
TGTGCCAGCAGCTTAACGCAGAACACTGAAGCTTTCTTT
>few|TRBD1|TRBV9|TRBJ2-3
CASSQTGTGKTDTQYF
TGTGCCAGCAGCCAAACCGGGACAGGGAAAACAGATACGCAGTATTTT
>few|.|TRBV5-1|TRBJ2-7
CASSLTGAPGGYEQYF
TGCGCCAGCAGCTTGACAGGGGCCCCGGGGGGCTACGAGCAGTACTTC
>.|TRBD1|TRBV19|TRBJ1-5
CARQRTGALTIPLIQPQHF
TGTGCCCGACAGCGGACAGGGGCATTAACCATCCCCCTGATCCAGCCCCAGCATTTT
>.|.|TRBV11-2|TRBJ1-1
CASSLEGWEGTEAFF
TGTGCCAGCAGCTTAGAAGGCTGGGAAGGCACTGAAGCTTTCTTT
>.|.|TRBV7-3|TRBJ2-5
CASSLMGEETQYF
TGTGCCAGCAGCTTAATGGGGGAAGAGACCCAGTACTTC
>.|TRBD1|TRBV18|TRBJ1-5
CASSPGTGFDQPQHF
TGTGCCAGCTCACCTGGGACAGGGTTCGATCAGCCCCAGCATTTT
>.|TRBD1|TRBV6-5|TRBJ1-1
CASSLQGNRGAFF
TGTGCCAGCAGTTTACAGGGGAATCGAGGAGCTTTCTTT
>.|TRBD2|TRBV5-6|TRBJ2-3
CASSRGENTDTQYF
TGTGCCAGCAGCCGGGGGGAGAACACAGATACGCAGTATTTT
>.|.|TRBV6-4|TRBJ1-6
CASSVDSRSPLHF
TGTGCCAGCAGTGTCGACAGTAGGTCACCCCTCCACTTT
>.|.|TRBV6-5|TRBJ1-5
CASSYSARVGQPQHF
TGTGCCAGCAGTTACTCGGCCAGGGTCGGGCAGCCCCAGCATTTT
>.|TRBD1|TRBV11-3|TRBJ1-1
CASGPRAGGTEAFF
TGTGCCAGCGGCCCCCGGGCAGGGGGCACTGAAGCTTTCTTT
>.|.|TRBV7-9|TRBJ1-2
CASRQEDSNYGYTF
TGTGCCAGCAGGCAGGAGGACAGCAACTATGGCTACACCTTC
>.|TRBD1|TRBV6-5|TRBJ1-5
CASSLLRGPHQPQHF
TGTGCCAGCAGTTTGTTGAGGGGGCCACATCAGCCCCAGCATTTT
>.|TRBD1|TRBV9|TRBJ2-1
CASSVGRDRGLFEQFF
TGTGCCAGCAGCGTAGGTCGGGACAGGGGGCTCTTTGAGCAGTTCTTC